This passage covers 25 T cell receptor beta chains from one sample sequenced in a study of naive and memory T cell subsets. Both TRBC1 and TRBC2 were covered by a beta constant-region primer of two equimolar oligonucleotides. Each CDR3 protein is one row after TCRdb ran MiXCR on the UMI-ligation and nested PCR reads. Altogether 23,000 or so distinct CDR3 sequences are present, approximately 10% being singletons, with the ten largest covering about a sixth. Sequencing was done on a sample of central memory CD8+ T cells from blood. The origin of the receptors is a human donor in good health.

In its sample, this clonotype is medium-sized. V is TRBV6-5 and J is TRBJ1-5, with D possibly being TRBD1 (5 bases). V lost 0 bases and J lost 3, with 6 bases in between. The germline CDR1 and CDR2 sequences are MNHEY and SVGAGI. CDR3 length: 14 residues. Written as DNA, the CDR3 is TGTGCCAGCAGTTACTCTGGGGCCAATCAGCCCCAGCATTTT. Amino acid sequence: CASSYSGANQPQHF.

This clonotype has at least ten counts. This rearrangement joins TRBV4-1 to TRBJ1-5; D remains ambiguous. V lost 2 bases and J lost 4, with 15 bases in between. The CDR3 consists of 16 residues. Germline-derived CDR1 and CDR2 are MGHRA and YSYEKL. CDR3 DNA: TGCGCCAGCAGCCAAAAACCGCAAGCAAGGAATCAGCCCCAGCATTTT. This translates into CASSQKPQARNQPQHF.

V is TRBV4-1 and J is TRBJ2-7; D uncertain. CDR1 is MGHRA and CDR2 is YSYEKL in the germline V gene. The CDR3 loop spans 13 amino acids. Trimming left V 1 base short and J 2 bases short, with 6 bases between. The CDR3 is CASSQGKTYEQYF. The CDR3 DNA sequence: TGCGCCAGCAGCCAAGGGAAGACCTACGAGCAGTACTTC.

This clonotype has only a few counts. The chain employs TRBV2 and TRBJ2-2; 11 nucleotides line up with TRBD2. V dropped 4 bases and J dropped 1; count of bases not matched to a gene: 8. Germline assignment: CDR1 SNHLY and CDR2 FYNNEI. The CDR3 is made up of 18 amino acids. CDR3: CASSVGLAGLLNTGELFF. The CDR3 DNA sequence: TGTGCCAGCAGTGTTGGACTAGCGGGCCTACTGAACACCGGGGAGCTGTTTTTT.

This clonotype was seen many times. The genes are TRBV27 and TRBJ1-1; TRBD1 might be the D (6 bases). Germline V lookup: CDR1 MNHEY, CDR2 SMNVEV (reference sequence). V shed 5 bases and J shed 0 bases, with 22 bases lying between them. This CDR3 spans 18 amino acids. CDR3: CASSLPTGTSRLNTEAFF. In nucleotides, the CDR3 is TGTGCCAGCAGTCTCCCGACAGGCACAAGTAGACTGAACACTGAAGCTTTCTTT.

This clonotype appeared a few times. The chain is built from TRBV29-1 and TRBJ2-7; D is uncertain. Germline CDR1 SQVTM, CDR2 ANQGSEA. CDR3 length equals 15 residues. V lost 6 bases, J lost 0 bases, and 18 bases lay in between. CDR3 bases: TGCAGCGTCCAAGGAGCGACACCGAGCTCCTACGAGCAGTACTTC. Its protein product is CSVQGATPSSYEQYF.

Many counts were recorded for this clonotype. The genes are TRBV20-1 and TRBJ1-1, with TRBD1 as a possible D gene (6 bases). Trimming stripped 5 bases from V and 11 bases from J, with 12 bases between. CDR3 length: 10 residues. The germline gives CDR1 DFQATT, CDR2 SNEGSKA (reference sequence). DNA for the CDR3: TGCAGTGCTGTCAGGGGATCGGCTTTCTTT. It yields the protein CSAVRGSAFF.

This clonotype has at least ten counts. This rearrangement joins TRBV25-1 to TRBJ2-1, with a weak D call TRBD2 (6 bases). The CDR3 runs 14 residues. Looked up from germline, CDR1 is MGHDK and CDR2 is SYGVNS. With 1 base removed from V and 8 bases from J, the gap between germline ends came to 12 bases. In DNA form, the CDR3 reads TGTGCCAGCAGTGAATTGGGGGGTCGGGATGAGCAGTTCTTC. This codes for CASSELGGRDEQFF.

This clonotype was observed at least ten times. This chain joins TRBV27 and TRBJ2-1; 13 positions match TRBD2. Trimming removed 7 bases from V and 8 bases from J; junction bases left unmatched: 8. The length of the CDR3 is 15 residues. Germline V CDR1 and CDR2: MNHEY, SMNVEV (reference sequence). The CDR3 reads CASTPLAGGGDEQFF. The CDR3 DNA is TGTGCCAGCACCCCACTAGCGGGAGGGGGCGATGAGCAGTTCTTC.

This clonotype was detected a few times. This chain uses TRBV20-1 with TRBJ2-3; either TRBD1 or TRBD2 may supply D (5 bases each). V was pared by 0 bases and J by 0 bases, with 10 bases between. From germline, CDR1 is DFQATT and CDR2 SNEGSKA (reference sequence). The CDR3 spans 15 residues. CDR3 nucleotide sequence: TGCAGTGCTAGAGATATTGGGACCAGCACAGATACGCAGTATTTT. Its translation: CSARDIGTSTDTQYF.

The DNA for the CDR3 is TGTGCCACCAGTGATTTTCCCGGCCAAGAGACCCAGTACTTC. Translated, it gives CATSDFPGQETQYF. The chain combines TRBV24-1 with TRBJ2-5; D is uncertain. Trimming shortened V by 1 base and J by 1 base, and 6 bases separated the two germline ends. In germline, CDR1 is KGHDR, CDR2 SFDVKD. The CDR3 totals 14 residues.

The chain combines TRBV27 with TRBJ2-7; D might be TRBD1 (5 bases). There are 14 residues in the CDR3. The germline V gene encodes CDR1 MNHEY and CDR2 SMNVEV (reference sequence). Trimming stripped 5 bases from V and 0 bases from J, with 11 bases between. CDR3 sequence (DNA): TGTGCCAGCAGTGTGACAGTTAGCTCCTACGAGCAGTACTTC. This translates into CASSVTVSSYEQYF.

The table lists this clonotype with a few counts. The chain combines TRBV3-1 with TRBJ2-7, with 7 nucleotides matching TRBD2. This CDR3 is 15 amino acids long. Germline trimming cut 1 base from V and 2 bases from J; bases unmatched to any gene: 5. Germline assignment: CDR1 LGHDT and CDR2 YNNKEL (reference sequence). The CDR3 region has the DNA TGTGCCAGCAGCCAAGTGAGCGGGATTACCTACGAGCAGTACTTC. It codes for CASSQVSGITYEQYF.

The chain recombines TRBV9 with TRBJ2-7; TRBD1 matches 11 bases. Trimming removed 4 bases from V and 1 base from J; junction bases left unmatched: 4. Germline V lookup: CDR1 SGDLS, CDR2 YYNGEE. The CDR3 has 15 amino acids. The CDR3 region is CASSYGTGGSYEQYF. CDR3 DNA sequence: TGTGCCAGCAGCTACGGGACAGGGGGTTCCTACGAGCAGTACTTC. The whole variable domain, filled in from reference TRBV9 and TRBJ2-7, reads DSGVTQTPKHLITATGQRVTLRCSPRSGDLSVYWYQQSLDQGLQFLIQYYNGEERAKGNILERFSAQQFPDLHSELNLSSLELGDSALYFCASSYGTGGSYEQYFGPGTRLTVT.

This clonotype turned up a few times. This chain connects TRBV28 to TRBJ1-4; D unclear. Germline lookup yields CDR1 MDHEN and CDR2 SYDVKM. The CDR3 is 16 amino acids. Trimming left V 5 bases short and J 3 bases short, with 16 bases between. CDR3 in amino acids: CASSPLPSGSNEKLFF. CDR3 in DNA: TGTGCCAGCAGTCCCCTTCCCTCAGGATCTAATGAAAAACTGTTTTTT.

This clonotype showed up many times. The gene calls are TRBV27 and TRBJ2-1; TRBD2 aligns across 14 bases. The J segment lost 13 bases and the V segment lost 6 bases, leaving 8 bases of the junction unmatched. Germline V gene sequence: CDR1 MNHEY, CDR2 SMNVEV (reference sequence). The CDR3 contains 14 residues. The CDR3 DNA sequence: TGTGCCAGCAGCTGGACCGGGACTAGCGGGAGACAGTTCTTC. Translated, it gives CASSWTGTSGRQFF.

This clonotype was observed a few times. This chain connects TRBV9 to TRBJ2-3; TRBD2 is a possible D gene (5 bases). The CDR3 has 15 residues. Trimming stripped 1 base from V and 0 bases from J, with 9 bases between. Germline V gene sequence: CDR1 SGDLS, CDR2 YYNGEE. The CDR3 sequence: CASSVTGKSTDTQYF. The CDR3 DNA sequence: TGTGCCAGCAGCGTAACCGGGAAGAGCACAGATACGCAGTATTTT. The variable domain in full, completed from reference TRBV9 and TRBJ2-3, reads DSGVTQTPKHLITATGQRVTLRCSPRSGDLSVYWYQQSLDQGLQFLIQYYNGEERAKGNILERFSAQQFPDLHSELNLSSLELGDSALYFCASSVTGKSTDTQYFGPGTRLTVL.

In its sample, this clonotype was seen a few times. The rearrangement uses TRBV28 and TRBJ2-5; no firm D call. CDR1 MDHEN and CDR2 SYDVKM come from the germline V gene. CDR3 length: 15 amino acids. Trimming left V 6 bases short and J 1 base short, with 15 bases between. The CDR3 sequence is CASSPMAGSQETQYF. The DNA of the CDR3 is TGTGCCAGCAGCCCCATGGCCGGGTCCCAAGAGACCCAGTACTTC. Full variable domain (rest looked up from reference TRBV28 and TRBJ2-5): DVKVTQSSRYLVKRTGEKVFLECVQDMDHENMFWYRQDPGLGLRLIYFSYDVKMKEKGDIPEGYSVSREKKERFSLILESASTNQTSMYLCASSPMAGSQETQYFGPGTRLLVL.

This clonotype was recorded at least ten times. V and J are TRBV7-6 and TRBJ2-1; TRBD1 or TRBD2 may be the D gene (5 bases each). The germline CDR1 and CDR2 sequences are SGHVS and FNYEAQ. V was shortened by 4 bases and J by 10 bases, with 11 bases between the two germline ends. This CDR3 region has 12 residues. Written as DNA, the CDR3 is TGTGCCAGCAGCTGGGGCCGGGGCGAGCAGTTCTTC. Amino acids: CASSWGRGEQFF.

This clonotype occurred a few times. The chain couples TRBV21-1 to TRBJ1-3; the table's D gene call, TRBD1, was not cross checked with the DNA. TRBV21-1 is termed a pseudogene. The CDR3 runs 17 residues. The CDR3 coding sequence is TGTGCCAGCAGCAAAAAAGGACAGGGGTTGGTTGGAAACACCATATATTTT. This sequence encodes CASSKKGQGLVGNTIYF.

V gene TRBV25-1 combines with J gene TRBJ2-5; tentatively, D is TRBD1 (5 bases). CDR1 MGHDK and CDR2 SYGVNS come from the germline V gene. Trimming shortened V by 2 bases and J by 1 base, and 11 bases separated the two germline ends. This CDR3 spans 15 amino acids. This CDR3 is CASSEQGRTQETQYF. The CDR3 bases are TGTGCCAGCAGTGAACAGGGAAGAACCCAAGAGACCCAGTACTTC.

CDR3 nucleotide sequence: TGTGCCAGCAGCCCCGAGCCTGGGGGCAGAGAAGCTTTCTTT. Its translation: CASSPEPGGREAFF. The V gene is TRBV5-5, the J gene TRBJ1-1; D may be TRBD1 (6 bases). Trimming stripped 4 bases from V and 8 bases from J, with 18 bases between. The germline V gene encodes CDR1 SGHKS and CDR2 YYEKEE (reference sequence). The CDR3 is 14 residues long.

The V call is TRBV20-1, the J call TRBJ1-4; 7 bases are shared with TRBD1. Looked up from germline, CDR1 is DFQATT and CDR2 is SNEGSKA (reference sequence). The CDR3 spans 14 residues. Germline trimming cut 5 bases from V and 5 bases from J; bases unmatched to any gene: 8. The CDR3 DNA follows: TGCAGTGCTCGCGGCGGGACAGAAAATGAAAAACTGTTTTTT. It encodes CSARGGTENEKLFF.

This clonotype showed up many times. The rearrangement joins TRBV7-6 to TRBJ1-5; D gene ambiguous. Germline CDR1 is SGHVS and CDR2 is FNYEAQ. V was cut by 0 bases and J by 6 bases, with 6 bases left in between. The CDR3 contains 13 residues. The CDR3 sequence is CASSLAMGQPQHF. CDR3 DNA: TGTGCCAGCAGCTTAGCGATGGGTCAGCCCCAGCATTTT.

The chain uses TRBV6-5 and TRBJ1-5; tentatively, D is TRBD1 (5 bases). In germline, CDR1 is MNHEY, CDR2 SVGAGI. This CDR3 is 15 amino acids long. V lost 2 bases and J 1 base, leaving 9 bases between the germline ends. The CDR3 DNA is TGTGCCAGCAGTTACAGCAGGGACAGCAATCAGCCCCAGCATTTT. This encodes CASSYSRDSNQPQHF.